The sequence of this TCR beta chain was determined in a study of cytomegalovirus exposure and HLA in healthy donors. The study ran its PCR with 60 Vbeta and 13 Jbeta primers. Produced via immunoSEQ multiplex PCR; TCRdb's table is partial and in-frame only. The sample includes approximately 160,000 clones, over 60% seen only once; the top ten take about 3%. Trimming removed 6 bases from V and 8 bases from J, with 7 bases in between. The CDR3 contains 11 residues. Germline V lookup: CDR1 MNHNY, CDR2 SVGAGI (reference sequence). The chain joins TRBV6-6 to TRBJ2-2, with D hard to call. The receptor was isolated from a woman aged 25-40 years in good health and CMV-seropositive. Sample: PBMCs. The CDR3 DNA sequence: TGTGCCAGCAGCTTTCTGGGGGAGCTGTTTTTT. Encoded protein: CASSFLGELFF.